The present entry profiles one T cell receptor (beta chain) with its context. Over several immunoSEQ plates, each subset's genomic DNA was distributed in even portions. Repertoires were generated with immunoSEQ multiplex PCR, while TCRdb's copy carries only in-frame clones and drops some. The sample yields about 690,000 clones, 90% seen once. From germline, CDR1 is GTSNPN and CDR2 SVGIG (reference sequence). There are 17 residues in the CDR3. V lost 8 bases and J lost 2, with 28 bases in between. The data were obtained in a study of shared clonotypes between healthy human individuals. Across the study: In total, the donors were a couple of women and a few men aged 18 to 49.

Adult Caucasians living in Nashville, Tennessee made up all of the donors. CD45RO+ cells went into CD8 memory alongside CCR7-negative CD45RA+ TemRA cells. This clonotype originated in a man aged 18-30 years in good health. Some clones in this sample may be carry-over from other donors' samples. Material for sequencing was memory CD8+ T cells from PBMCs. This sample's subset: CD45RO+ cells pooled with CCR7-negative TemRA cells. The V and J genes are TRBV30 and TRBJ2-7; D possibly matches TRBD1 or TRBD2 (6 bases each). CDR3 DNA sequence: TGTGCCGCGACGGGGGCAGGGACCTACTTCACTACCTACGAGCAGTACTTC. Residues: CAATGAGTYFTTYEQYF. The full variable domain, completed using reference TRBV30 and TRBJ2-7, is SQTIHQWPATLVQPVGSPLSLECTVEGTSNPNLYWYRQAAGRGLQLLFYSVGIGQISSEVPQNLSASRPQDRQFILSSKKLLLSDSGFYLCAATGAGTYFTTYEQYFGPGTRLTVT.